Presented here are 19 T cell receptor beta chains from one specimen sequenced in a study of T-cell memory formation after mild COVID-19. TCRdb reanalysed the 5' RACE reads using MiXCR and keeps one entry per CDR3 protein. The sample comprises under 550,000 distinct CDR3 sequences, roughly 18% of which are singletons, and roughly 21% rests with the top ten. The sequenced sample consisted of PBMCs or a T cell subset sorted from them (not recorded which). The receptors shown here come from a man younger than 35 who had mild COVID-19 (a few samples of this study predate the infection). Cell type and time point are not known.

This chain joins TRBV6-5 and TRBJ2-5; 11 bases agree with TRBD2. V trimming: 0 bases; J trimming: 7 bases; junction bases outside the gene matches: 19. The length of the CDR3 is 20 residues. Germline V lookup: CDR1 MNHEY, CDR2 SVGAGI. In DNA form, the CDR3 reads TGTGCCAGCAGTTACTCGTTGCTTGGGCTAGCGGGGGGCCCAGTGGGGACCCAGTACTTC. Residues: CASSYSLLGLAGGPVGTQYF.

V is TRBV6-5 and J is TRBJ2-5; perhaps TRBD1 as D (5 bases). Looked up from germline, CDR1 is MNHEY and CDR2 is SVGAGI. The CDR3 is made up of 15 amino acids. V lost 6 bases, J lost 8 bases, and 22 bases lay in between. Written as DNA, the CDR3 is TGTGCCAGCAGACTATCCAGGCAGCAAAGGGGAACCCAGTACTTC. Protein: CASRLSRQQRGTQYF.

This clonotype occurred once. The CDR3 DNA reads TGTGCCAGCAGCTTAGGTTCCGGGGGCAATGAGCAGTTCTTC. Amino acids: CASSLGSGGNEQFF. J is TRBJ2-1 and V is TRBV11-2, with D possibly being TRBD2 (6 bases). This CDR3 contains 14 residues. Germline-derived CDR1 and CDR2 are SGHAT and FQNNGV. Deletions cut 1 base from V and 6 bases from J, with 10 bases between.

This clonotype was observed a handful of times. V and J are TRBV20-1 and TRBJ2-1; D tentatively fits TRBD1 or TRBD2 (5 bases each). The V gene lost 1 base and the J gene lost 6 bases, with 7 bases spanning the gap. Germline V gene data show CDR1 as DFQATT and CDR2 as SNEGSKA (reference sequence). The CDR3 spans 12 residues. In DNA, the CDR3 is TGCAGTGCTAGAGGAGGGGTCAATGAGCAGTTCTTC. Its translation is CSARGGVNEQFF.

This sequence joins TRBV2 and TRBJ2-7; possible D gene TRBD1, 6 bases. The CDR3 length is 13 residues. Germline CDR1 and CDR2: SNHLY and FYNNEI. V was clipped by 4 bases and J by 5 bases, with 12 bases between them. CDR3 in DNA: TGTGCCAGCAGTGGGGGGCTGGGGAACGAGCAGTACGTC. Its translation: CASSGGLGNEQYV.

This chain connects TRBV6-1 to TRBJ1-1; the D gene is possibly TRBD1 (6 bases). CDR1 is MNHNS and CDR2 is SASEGT in the germline V gene. The CDR3 is 15 amino acids. V dropped 7 bases and J dropped 5 bases, with 20 bases sitting between them. The CDR3 DNA follows: TGTGCCAGCACCGCCGGGGAGGGGGGCTTGACTGAAGCTTTCTTT. Protein: CASTAGEGGLTEAFF.

The CDR3 spells CASSPRGGQYNEQFF. CDR3 nucleotide sequence: TGTGCCAGCAGCCCTAGGGGCGGGCAATACAATGAGCAGTTCTTC. V gene TRBV7-2 combines with J gene TRBJ2-1; D is possibly TRBD1 or TRBD2 (5 bases each). The ends were cut back, 5 bases at V and 4 bases at J, with 15 bases in the middle. This CDR3 is 15 amino acids long. Per germline, CDR1 SGHTA and CDR2 FQGNSA.

CDR3 residues: CAFATGRTEAFF. For the CDR3, the DNA is TGTGCGTTTGCGACAGGGCGCACTGAAGCTTTCTTT. The rearrangement links TRBV15 to TRBJ1-1, with 7 bases that match TRBD1. In germline, CDR1 is LNHNV, CDR2 YYDKDF (reference sequence). CDR3 size: 12 residues.

The rearrangement joins TRBV4-3 to TRBJ1-1; 7 bases are a match to TRBD1. The CDR3 sequence is 18 residues long. After removal of 0 bases from V and 0 bases from J, the junction contained 10 bases not matched to a gene. CDR1 and CDR2 (germline): LGHNA, YSLEER. CDR3 DNA sequence: TGCGCCAGCAGCCAAGACCCCGGGACAGCCGACATGAACACTGAAGCTTTCTTT. It is translated as CASSQDPGTADMNTEAFF.

This sequence joins TRBV7-3 and TRBJ2-5, with TRBD1 identical over 9 bases. In germline, CDR1 is SGHTA, CDR2 FQGTGA. The CDR3 totals 15 residues. V lost 6 bases, J lost 1 base, and 6 bases stayed unmatched. The CDR3 nucleotides are TGTGCCAGCAGTTCACAGGGGGCGGCCCAAGAGACCCAGTACTTC. This encodes CASSSQGAAQETQYF.

This chain links TRBV29-1 with TRBJ1-2; no definite D call. Trimming shortened V by 5 bases and J by 4 bases, and 11 bases separated the two germline ends. There are 12 residues in the CDR3. Germline V lookup: CDR1 SQVTM, CDR2 ANQGSEA. The CDR3, as DNA: TGCAGCGTTCCAATGCTAGTCTATGGCTACACCTTC. Its protein is CSVPMLVYGYTF.

With regard to this clonotype: This could be a read error, since a much larger clone is one nucleotide away. This chain uses TRBV5-1 with TRBJ1-1, with D maybe TRBD1 (5 bases). The V end was cut by 0 bases, the J end by 2 bases, with 11 bases between. The germline V gene has CDR1 SGHRS and CDR2 YFSETQ. The CDR3 loop spans 15 amino acids. The DNA of the CDR3 is TGCGCCAGCAGCTTGGATCACAGGACTAACACTGAAGCTTTCTTT. Protein product: CASSLDHRTNTEAFF.

In this sample, this clonotype turned up a few times. This chain connects TRBV15 to TRBJ1-2, with D hard to call. The CDR3 covers 12 residues. Trimming removed 0 bases at V and 2 bases at J, with 1 base between. Looked up from germline, CDR1 is LNHNV and CDR2 is YYDKDF (reference sequence). In DNA form, the CDR3 reads TGTGCCACCAGCAGAGAAAACTATGGCTACACCTTC. Protein: CATSRENYGYTF.

This chain joins TRBV6-5 and TRBJ1-1; unclear D gene. This CDR3 is built from 17 residues. The V and J ends lost 2 bases and 4 bases respectively, with 20 bases between them. Germline lookup yields CDR1 MNHEY and CDR2 SVGAGI. CDR3 protein: CASSYPSTGRPGTEAFF. The CDR3 nucleotides read TGTGCCAGCAGTTACCCGTCGACCGGACGGCCGGGCACTGAAGCTTTCTTT.

This clonotype was seen only a few times. The gene calls are TRBV9 and TRBJ2-1, with 7 positions matching TRBD1. Losses at the gene ends were 3 bases for V and 1 base for J; bases not matched to a gene: 10. The CDR3 has 17 residues. Germline lookup yields CDR1 SGDLS and CDR2 YYNGEE. The CDR3 here is CASSEGAQGRSYNEQFF. The DNA for the CDR3 is TGTGCCAGCAGCGAGGGGGCCCAGGGCAGGTCCTACAATGAGCAGTTCTTC.

The CDR3: CASSQDRQGNTEAFF. DNA of the CDR3: TGCGCCAGCAGCCAAGATAGACAGGGGAACACTGAAGCTTTCTTT. This rearrangement joins TRBV4-3 to TRBJ1-1, with 7 positions matching TRBD1. Trimming removed 0 bases from V and 1 base from J; junction bases left unmatched: 2. CDR3 length equals 15 residues. In germline, CDR1 is LGHNA, CDR2 YSLEER.

The V and J genes are TRBV7-3 and TRBJ2-1, with 8 bases fitting TRBD1. Germline CDR1 reads SGHTA; CDR2 reads FQGTGA. The CDR3 has 15 residues. V lost 3 bases to trimming and J lost 4 bases; unmatched junction nucleotides: 5. Here the CDR3 DNA reads TGTGCCAGCAGCTTGACCGGGACAGGTTACAATGAGCAGTTCTTC. Translated: CASSLTGTGYNEQFF.

The V and J genes are TRBV7-9 and TRBJ1-5; tentative D call: TRBD1 (5 bases). This CDR3 has 14 residues. Germline CDR1 reads SEHNR; CDR2 reads FQNEAQ (reference sequence). With 0 bases removed from V and 3 bases from J, the gap between germline ends came to 6 bases. The CDR3 protein is CASSLAGVNQPQHF. CDR3 coding DNA: TGTGCCAGCAGCTTAGCAGGGGTCAATCAGCCCCAGCATTTT.

The rearrangement links TRBV11-2 to TRBJ1-2, with 7 bases aligning to TRBD1. Per the germline V gene, CDR1 is SGHAT and CDR2 is FQNNGV. This CDR3 comprises 11 residues. V shed 11 bases and J 8 bases; nucleotides not matched to a gene: 8. The CDR3 DNA is TGTGCCGCACCCGGGACAGCCGGCTACACCTTC. It specifies CAAPGTAGYTF.